These 9 T cell receptor beta chains were all obtained from the same sample, sequenced in a study of T cell changes during pregnancy in multiple sclerosis. Some clones are missing from TCRdb's copy, which holds only in-frame ones; the method was immunoSEQ multiplex PCR. The sample carries 75,000 to 95,000 clones, approximately 89% recorded once. Specimen: peripheral blood, collected before pregnancy. The receptor source for this set is a female donor with multiple sclerosis, enrolled in a pregnancy study.

CDR3 in DNA: TGTGCCAGCTCACCAGGGTTCAATAGCAATCAGCCCCAGCATTTT. Protein sequence: CASSPGFNSNQPQHF. V usage is TRBV2 and J usage is TRBJ1-5; D possibly corresponds to TRBD1 (5 bases). Germline CDR1 reads SNHLY; CDR2 reads FYNNEI. The CDR3 contains 15 residues. With 8 bases removed from V and 0 bases from J, the gap between germline ends came to 14 bases.

The V and J genes are TRBV6-1 and TRBJ1-5; TRBD1 aligns across 7 bases. The trim removed 5 bases at V and 2 bases at J, leaving 6 bases unmatched. CDR1 is MNHNS, CDR2 SASEGT, per germline. The length of the CDR3 is 15 residues. The DNA for the CDR3 is TGTGCCAGCAGTCCCGACAGGGTCGGCAATCAGCCCCAGCATTTT. It translates to CASSPDRVGNQPQHF.

Notes on this clone: The germline gene is not matched at one end of the junction; a read error may be the cause. The rearrangement links TRBV11-2 to TRBJ1-6, with TRBD1 matching over 8 bases. This CDR3 contains 14 residues. CDR1 and CDR2 from the germline V gene are SGHAT and FQNNGV. CDR3 bases: TGTGCCAGCAGCCTCCGACCCCACCCGGGACAGGCCTACTTT. Protein product: CASSLRPHPGQAYF.

The chain links TRBV19 to TRBJ2-5, with D maybe TRBD2 (5 bases). The germline CDR1 and CDR2 sequences are LNHDA and SQIVND (reference sequence). CDR3 length: 14 residues. The V end was cut by 7 bases, the J end by 1 base, with 13 bases between. The CDR3: CASNPVAGQETQYF. In nucleotides, the CDR3 is TGTGCCAGTAACCCCGTCGCGGGCCAAGAGACCCAGTACTTC.

This chain links TRBV6-5 with TRBJ1-2; D might be TRBD1 (6 bases). The germline CDR1 and CDR2 sequences are MNHEY and SVGAGI. This CDR3 is 12 amino acids long. The ends were cut back, 6 bases at V and 4 bases at J, with 9 bases in the middle. The CDR3 DNA sequence: TGTGCCAGCAGGGCGGGGGCCTATGGCTACACCTTC. Its translation: CASRAGAYGYTF.

The rearrangement links TRBV5-1 to TRBJ1-6, with 9 nucleotides matching TRBD1. V lost 3 bases to trimming and J lost 11 bases; unmatched junction nucleotides: 6. The CDR3 spans 14 residues. Germline CDR1 reads SGHRS; CDR2 reads YFSETQ. For the CDR3, the DNA is TGCGCCAGCAGCTCCGGACAGGGGAACCCACCCCTCCACTTT. Protein product: CASSSGQGNPPLHF.

The rearrangement uses TRBV15 and TRBJ1-4; no firm D call. CDR1 is LNHNV, CDR2 YYDKDF, per germline (reference sequence). The CDR3 totals 16 residues. Trimming cost V 4 bases and J 0 bases, with 12 bases left between them. The CDR3, as DNA: TGTGCCACCAGCATCGTCCGGGTCGCAACTAATGAAAAACTGTTTTTT. Translation gives CATSIVRVATNEKLFF.

The CDR3, as DNA: TGTGCCAGCAGCTCGGGACAGAGAAATGAAAAACTGTTTTTT. It yields the protein CASSSGQRNEKLFF. The V gene is TRBV7-6, the J gene TRBJ1-4; 7 nucleotides agree with TRBD1. This CDR3 has 14 amino acids. Germline CDR1 and CDR2: SGHVS and FNYEAQ. V was clipped by 4 bases and J by 5 bases; unmatched bases: 4.

The chain is built from TRBV5-1 and TRBJ2-7, with TRBD2 identical over 14 bases. V lost 4 bases to trimming and J lost 4 bases; unmatched junction nucleotides: 4. The CDR3 loop spans 15 amino acids. Germline-derived CDR1 and CDR2 are SGHRS and YFSETQ. For the CDR3, the DNA is TGCGCCAGCAGCAGGACTAGCGGGAGGCTGTACGAGCAGTACTTC. This encodes CASSRTSGRLYEQYF.